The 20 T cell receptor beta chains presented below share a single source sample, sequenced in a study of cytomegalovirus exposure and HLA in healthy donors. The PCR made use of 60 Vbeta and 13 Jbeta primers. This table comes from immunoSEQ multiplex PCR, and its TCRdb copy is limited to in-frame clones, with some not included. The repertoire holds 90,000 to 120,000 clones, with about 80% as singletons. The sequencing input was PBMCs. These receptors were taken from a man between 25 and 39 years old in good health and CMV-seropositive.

The CDR3 loop reads CASTGLLNTEAFF. Written as DNA, the CDR3 is TGTGCCAGTACGGGACTGCTTAACACTGAAGCTTTCTTT. This chain links TRBV7-8 with TRBJ1-1; D is perhaps TRBD1 (5 bases). Looked up from germline, CDR1 is SGHVS and CDR2 is FQNEAQ. Trimming shortened V by 9 bases and J by 2 bases, and 13 bases separated the two germline ends. The CDR3 covers 13 residues.

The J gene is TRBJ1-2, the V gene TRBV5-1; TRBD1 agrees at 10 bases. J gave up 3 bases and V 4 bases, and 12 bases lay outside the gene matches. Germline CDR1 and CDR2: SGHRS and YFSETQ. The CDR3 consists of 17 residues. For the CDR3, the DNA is TGCGCCAGCAGCCGCTCAGGGACAGGGGAGGAGTACTATGGCTACACCTTC. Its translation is CASSRSGTGEEYYGYTF. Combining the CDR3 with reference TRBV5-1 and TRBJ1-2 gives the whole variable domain KAGVTQTPRYLIKTRGQQVTLSCSPISGHRSVSWYQQTPGQGLQFLFEYFSETQRNKGNFPGRFSGRQFSNSRSEMNVSTLELGDSALYLCASSRSGTGEEYYGYTFGSGTRLTVV.

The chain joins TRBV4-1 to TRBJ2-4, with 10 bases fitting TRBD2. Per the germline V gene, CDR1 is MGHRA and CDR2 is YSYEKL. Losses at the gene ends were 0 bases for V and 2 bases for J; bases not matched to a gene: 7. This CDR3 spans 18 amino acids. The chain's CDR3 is CASSQDQRGLATKNIQYF. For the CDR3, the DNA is TGCGCCAGCAGCCAAGATCAAAGGGGACTAGCGACCAAAAACATTCAGTACTTC.

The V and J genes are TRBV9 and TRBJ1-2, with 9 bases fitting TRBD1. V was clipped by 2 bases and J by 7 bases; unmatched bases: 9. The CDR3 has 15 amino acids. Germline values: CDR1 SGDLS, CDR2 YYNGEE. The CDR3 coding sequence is TGTGCCAGCAGCGTTGGGGACAGGGAATTTGGTGGCTACACCTTC. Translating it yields CASSVGDREFGGYTF.

For the CDR3, the DNA is TGTGCCAGTAAGTTCGCGCGCCCGAACACTGAAGCTTTCTTT. Protein: CASKFARPNTEAFF. The V and J genes are TRBV19 and TRBJ1-1; D not resolved. Trimming took off 7 bases at V and 1 base at J, with 13 bases between the two ends. Germline CDR1 is LNHDA and CDR2 is SQIVND (reference sequence). The CDR3 extends over 14 amino acids. The full variable domain, rest sourced from reference TRBV19 and TRBJ1-1, is DGGITQSPKYLFRKEGQNVTLSCEQNLNHDAMYWYRQDPGQGLRLIYYSQIVNDFQKGDIAEGYSVSREKKESFPLTVTSAQKNPTAFYLCASKFARPNTEAFFGQGTRLTVV.

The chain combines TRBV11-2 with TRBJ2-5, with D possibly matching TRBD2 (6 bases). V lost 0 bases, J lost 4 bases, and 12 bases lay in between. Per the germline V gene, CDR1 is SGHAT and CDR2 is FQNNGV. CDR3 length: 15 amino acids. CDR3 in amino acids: CASSLEAAGRETQYF. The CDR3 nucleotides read TGTGCCAGCAGCTTAGAAGCGGCGGGAAGAGAGACCCAGTACTTC.

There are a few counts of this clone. The CDR3 region has the DNA TGTGCCAGCGACTGGGTTGGTCAGCCCCAGCATTTT. Its protein product is CASDWVGQPQHF. The rearrangement links TRBV6-5 to TRBJ1-5, with unresolved D. The CDR3 runs 12 residues. Germline assignment: CDR1 MNHEY and CDR2 SVGAGI. V lost 8 bases and J lost 6, with 11 bases in between.

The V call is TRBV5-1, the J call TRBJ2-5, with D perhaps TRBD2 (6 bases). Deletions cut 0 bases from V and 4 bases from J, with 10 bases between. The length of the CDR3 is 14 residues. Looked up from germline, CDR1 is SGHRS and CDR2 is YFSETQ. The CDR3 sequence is CASSLAPGLETQYF. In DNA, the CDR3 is TGCGCCAGCAGCTTGGCCCCGGGACTAGAGACCCAGTACTTC. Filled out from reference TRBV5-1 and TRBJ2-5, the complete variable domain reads KAGVTQTPRYLIKTRGQQVTLSCSPISGHRSVSWYQQTPGQGLQFLFEYFSETQRNKGNFPGRFSGRQFSNSRSEMNVSTLELGDSALYLCASSLAPGLETQYFGPGTRLLVL.

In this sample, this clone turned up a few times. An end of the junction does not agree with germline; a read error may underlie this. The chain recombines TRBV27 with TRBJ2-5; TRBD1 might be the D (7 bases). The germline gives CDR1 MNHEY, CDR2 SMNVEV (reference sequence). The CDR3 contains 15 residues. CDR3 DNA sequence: TGTGCCAGCAGTGCCCGCGGGGACAGCCAAGAGGCCCAGTACTTC. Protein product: CASSARGDSQEAQYF.

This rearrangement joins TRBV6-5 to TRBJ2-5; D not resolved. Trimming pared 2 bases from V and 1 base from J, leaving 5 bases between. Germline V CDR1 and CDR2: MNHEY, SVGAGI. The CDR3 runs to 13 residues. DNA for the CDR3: TGTGCCAGCAGTTACGGCGGCCAAGAGACCCAGTACTTC. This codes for CASSYGGQETQYF.

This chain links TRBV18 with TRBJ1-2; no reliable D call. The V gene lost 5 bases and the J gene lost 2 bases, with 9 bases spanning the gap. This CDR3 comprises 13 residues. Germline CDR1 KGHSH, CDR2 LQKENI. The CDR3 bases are TGTGCCAGCTCAGAGTCGGAGAACTATGGCTACACCTTC. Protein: CASSESENYGYTF.

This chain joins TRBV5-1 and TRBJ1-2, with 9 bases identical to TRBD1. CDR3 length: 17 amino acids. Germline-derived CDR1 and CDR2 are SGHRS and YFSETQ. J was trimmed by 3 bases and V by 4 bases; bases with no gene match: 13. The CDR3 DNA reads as TGCGCCAGCAGCCCAACACAGGGGGCCGGAGCTTACTATGGCTACACCTTC. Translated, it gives CASSPTQGAGAYYGYTF.

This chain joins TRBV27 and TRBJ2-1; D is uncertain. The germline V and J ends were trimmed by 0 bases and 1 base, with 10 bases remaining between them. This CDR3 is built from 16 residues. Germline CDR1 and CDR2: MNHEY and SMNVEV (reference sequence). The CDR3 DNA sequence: TGTGCCAGCAGTTTATCGCCAGGTGCGTCCTACAATGAGCAGTTCTTC. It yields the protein CASSLSPGASYNEQFF.

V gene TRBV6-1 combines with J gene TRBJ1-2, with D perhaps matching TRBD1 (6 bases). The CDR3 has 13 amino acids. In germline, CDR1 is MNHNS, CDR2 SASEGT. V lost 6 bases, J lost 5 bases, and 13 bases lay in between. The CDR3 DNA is TGTGCCAGCAGCGCGGACAGAAATTATGGCTACACCTTC. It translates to CASSADRNYGYTF.

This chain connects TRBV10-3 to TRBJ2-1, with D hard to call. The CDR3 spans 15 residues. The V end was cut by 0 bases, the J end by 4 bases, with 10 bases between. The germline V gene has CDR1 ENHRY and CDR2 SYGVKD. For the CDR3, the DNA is TGTGCCATCAGTGAGTCGGAGCCTACGTACAATGAGCAGTTCTTC. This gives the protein CAISESEPTYNEQFF.

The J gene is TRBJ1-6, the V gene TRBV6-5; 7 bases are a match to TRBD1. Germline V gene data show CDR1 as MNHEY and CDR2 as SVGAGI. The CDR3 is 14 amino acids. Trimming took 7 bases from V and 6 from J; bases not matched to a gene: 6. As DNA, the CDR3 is TGTGCCAGCAAAAGGGACAGATCTAATTCACCCCTCCACTTT. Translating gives CASKRDRSNSPLHF.

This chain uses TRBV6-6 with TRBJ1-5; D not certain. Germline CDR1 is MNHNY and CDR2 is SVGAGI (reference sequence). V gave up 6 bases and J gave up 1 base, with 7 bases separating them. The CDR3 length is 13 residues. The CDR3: CASSLDSNQPQHF. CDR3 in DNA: TGTGCCAGCAGCCTAGACAGCAATCAGCCCCAGCATTTT.

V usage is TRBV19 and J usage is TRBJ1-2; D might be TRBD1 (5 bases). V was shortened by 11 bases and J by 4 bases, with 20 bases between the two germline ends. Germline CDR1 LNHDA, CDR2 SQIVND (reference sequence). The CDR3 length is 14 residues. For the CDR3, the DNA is TGTGCCTGCAGGGAGGCGAAAGGTATCTATGGCTACACCTTC. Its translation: CACREAKGIYGYTF.

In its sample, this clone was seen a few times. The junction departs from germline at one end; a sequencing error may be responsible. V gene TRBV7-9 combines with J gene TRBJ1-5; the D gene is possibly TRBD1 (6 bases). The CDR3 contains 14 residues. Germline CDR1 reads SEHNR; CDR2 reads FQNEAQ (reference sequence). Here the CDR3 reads CSSSQGGANQPQHF. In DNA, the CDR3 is TGTTCCAGCAGCCAAGGGGGGGCCAATCAGCCCCAGCATTTT.

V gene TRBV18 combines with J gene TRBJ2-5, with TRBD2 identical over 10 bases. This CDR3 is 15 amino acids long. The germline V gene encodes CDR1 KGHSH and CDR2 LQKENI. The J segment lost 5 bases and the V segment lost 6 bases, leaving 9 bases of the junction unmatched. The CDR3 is CASSRGLAEGETQYF. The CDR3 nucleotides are TGTGCCAGCTCCCGCGGACTAGCGGAGGGGGAGACCCAGTACTTC.